This T cell receptor beta chain was identified during a study of T cells in Graves' hyperthyroidism and ophthalmopathy (dated 2019 in TCRdb). Notes on the research overall: Peripheral blood was collected at initial diagnosis, before any treatment. Prospective prediction of ophthalmopathy was tested in an independent validation cohort consisting of 18 hyperthyroidism patients and 15 to 17 patients who later progressed to ophthalmopathy. The 100 discovery patients were randomly split 7:3 into training and test sets. Following sampling, methimazole starting at 30 mg daily was given to hyperthyroidism patients, and high-dose intravenous methylprednisolone was given to ophthalmopathy patients. To identify distinguishing TCR V-J signatures, a discovery cohort of about a hundred patients was used, comprising 43 with Graves' ophthalmopathy and 57 with stable Graves' hyperthyroidism. The paper describes TCR Vbeta CDR3 sequencing of 135 peripheral blood samples, made up of 40 to 45 ophthalmopathy patients, around 78 hyperthyroidism patients and approximately 17 progressor patients. In addition, the study compared T-cell repertoires in thyroid tissue and in blood from several Graves' hyperthyroidism patients.

The table lists this clonotype with many counts. The clone's antigen remains unknown. No qualities accompany the bases; no much larger clone lies one base away. Moderately to severely active disease, a Clinical Activity Score of at least 3, a NOSPECS grade of at least 4, and a duration under 3 months were present in ophthalmopathy patients. Exclusion was applied to patients with uncontrolled infections, other autoimmune diseases, pregnancy or lactation. Diagnoses relied on clinical symptoms, serum thyroxine and TRAb, thyroid ultrasound and orbital computed tomography. PBMCs were isolated from about 9 ml of fresh peripheral blood by Ficoll-Paque density gradient centrifugation. Total RNA was extracted with Trizol reagent, and quality was checked on an Agilent 2100 Bioanalyzer. The germline V gene (reference sequence) provides CDR1 DFQATT and CDR2 SNEGSKA. The germline V and J ends show losses of 4 bases and 5 bases respectively, and no gene match explains 4 bases of the junction. The CDR3, from cysteine to phenylalanine, totals 12 residues. Only the CDR3 DNA stays, 36 bases, in frame from base 1.

Here is what the overall study found, with its caveats: Blood samples also contained most of the expanded thyroid clonotypes (frequency above 0.001), which suggests that blood repertoires may reflect thyroid immune responses. In validation, progression to ophthalmopathy was predicted by the model with about 70% sensitivity and just over 72% specificity, a median of around 6.5 months before onset. A 13 V-J signature model separated ophthalmopathy from stable hyperthyroidism, with around 91% sensitivity and roughly 81% specificity in cross-validation and 80%/75% in testing. Sample size was not statistically predetermined, and blinding of investigators to group allocation was not performed.

TCR beta CDR3 regions were amplified from RNA transcripts. The first round of RT-PCR for the TCR CDR3 was performed with the HTBI primer set and the Qiagen OneStep RT-PCR kit. A second multiplex PCR round built the libraries, followed by size selection and purification. Paired-end sequencing of the libraries was performed with 100 bp reads on an Illumina HiSeq2000. The study's own analysis went as follows. SOAPnuke was used to process the raw data, throwing out any read that contained adapters or uncalled bases, had a mean Phred below 15, or lacked an exact constant-primer or identifier match. High-quality paired reads were merged using COPE v1.2.5, and each unique nucleotide sequence was defined as a clonotype. MiTCR v1.1 was used to align the clonotypes against IMGT TRBV, TRBD and TRBJ reference segments. Only V-J combinations with frequency above 0.0001, covering 99.2% of repertoires, were analysed. A TCS score was defined as the ratio of F50 (clonal expansion) to E x V (chaos), with BLOSUM62-based TCRdist applied between CDR3 peptides within each V-J. Welch's t-statistics and random forest reduced fewer than 600 V-J features to some 14, which were used in a naive Bayes classifier (R e1071). TCRdb applied fastp at Q25 and MiXCR to the public reads, then kept only in-frame beta chains. CDR3 protein duplicates are merged, each entry listing the most common genes and DNA. The V and J calls were determined by TCRdb, not by the authors. This sample comprises 300,000 to 450,000 distinct CDR3 sequences, about 14% of them detected only once. The ten most abundant clones make up roughly a fifth of the sample.

Sequenced: blood. The chain employs TRBV20-1 and TRBJ1-1; 7 bases in the middle match TRBD1. This sequence originates from a woman between 25 and 40 years old with Graves' ophthalmopathy. The CDR3 region: CSAITGATEAFF. The nucleotide sequence is TGCAGTGCTATCACAGGGGCGACTGAAGCTTTCTTT.